Listed below are T cell receptor beta chains from one sample, sequenced in a study of shared clonotypes between healthy human individuals. Repertoires were generated with immunoSEQ multiplex PCR, while TCRdb's copy carries only in-frame clones and drops some. The repertoire consists of a few million clones, with nearly 97% occurring once and the leading ten covering less than 0.15%. The sequenced sample consisted of naive CD4+ T cells sorted from blood. These receptors came from a man younger than 35 in good health. Both conserved end residues are part of each CDR3. Fields, in order: J gene, clone size, V gene, D gene, CDR3 protein, CDR3 DNA. A D gene is named only where the DNA matches it firmly. Clone size is not always given. Where it is, it says once, few, many or a class for expanded clones.

TRBJ1-4,.,TRBV7-9,TRBD1,CASSPPGQGGEKLFF,TGTGCCAGCAGTCCCCCGGGACAGGGAGGTGAAAAACTGTTTTTT
TRBJ2-1,.,TRBV10-3,.,CAISDSGGGGDNEQFF,TGTGCCATCAGTGATTCGGGCGGGGGCGGTGACAATGAGCAGTTCTTC
TRBJ1-3,.,TRBV19,.,CASSITGTGNTIYF,TGTGCCAGTAGTATAACCGGGACAGGAAACACCATATATTTT
TRBJ2-1,.,TRBV6-5,.,CASTHEGGAVNEQFF,TGTGCCAGCACCCACGAGGGGGGGGCCGTCAATGAGCAGTTCTTC
TRBJ2-7,.,TRBV11-3,.,CASTRSSYEQYF,TGTGCCAGCACCCGTAGCTCCTACGAGCAGTACTTC
TRBJ1-5,.,TRBV28,.,CASSLRQDSNQPQHF,TGTGCCAGCAGTTTACGACAGGATAGCAATCAGCCCCAGCATTTT
TRBJ2-6,.,TRBV7-3,.,CASSMSSGANVLTF,TGTGCCAGCAGCATGAGCTCTGGGGCCAACGTCCTGACTTTC
TRBJ2-7,.,TRBV5-6,TRBD1,CASSPIGTGGGYEQYF,TGTGCCAGCAGCCCTATCGGGACAGGGGGCGGCTACGAGCAGTACTTC
TRBJ1-6,.,TRBV27,.,CASSQGSYNSPLHF,TGTGCCAGCAGCCAAGGGTCCTATAATTCACCCCTCCACTTT
TRBJ2-4,.,TRBV18,.,CASSRNRDLENIQYF,TGTGCCAGCTCACGAAACAGGGATCTCGAAAACATTCAGTACTTC
TRBJ2-7,.,TRBV6-1,TRBD1,CASKKTGGASYEQYF,TGTGCCAGCAAAAAGACAGGGGGCGCCTCCTACGAGCAGTACTTC
TRBJ1-1,once,TRBV7-8,.,CASSLASSVGTEAFF,TGTGCCAGCAGCTTAGCGAGCAGCGTTGGAACTGAAGCTTTCTTT
TRBJ2-1,.,TRBV6-5,.,CASSRGSGSNEQFF,TGTGCCAGCAGTCGGGGGAGCGGATCCAATGAGCAGTTCTTC
TRBJ2-6,.,TRBV15,.,CATSDRSGANVLTF,TGTGCCACCTCCGACAGGTCTGGGGCCAACGTCCTGACTTTC
TRBJ2-2,.,TRBV6-1,.,CASSEPTGRVSGELFF,TGTGCCAGCAGTGAACCGACCGGGAGAGTTAGCGGGGAGCTGTTTTTT
TRBJ2-2,.,TRBV11-3,.,CASSLREARVPGELFF,TGTGCCAGCAGCTTAAGAGAGGCCAGGGTTCCCGGGGAGCTGTTTTTT
TRBJ2-5,once,TRBV6-5,.,CASSPGTIQETQYF,TGTGCCAGCAGTCCCGGGACAATTCAAGAGACCCAGTACTTC
TRBJ1-1,.,TRBV5-1,.,CASSLPRTPNTEAFF,TGCGCCAGCAGCCTGCCAAGGACACCAAACACTGAAGCTTTCTTT
TRBJ1-1,.,TRBV10-3,.,CAITAGLQNTEAFF,TGTGCCATCACGGCAGGACTTCAGAACACTGAAGCTTTCTTT
TRBJ2-5,.,TRBV20-1,.,CSAGPPETQYF,TGCAGTGCTGGGCCCCCGGAGACCCAGTACTTC
TRBJ1-4,.,TRBV5-1,TRBD1,CASSSTGTSNEKLFF,TGCGCCAGCAGCTCGACAGGGACATCGAATGAAAAACTGTTTTTT
TRBJ2-3,.,TRBV12-5,.,CASAAGDTQYF,TGTGCTAGTGCTGCCGGAGATACGCAGTATTTT
TRBJ2-1,few,TRBV30,.,CAWSPLFRWNEQFF,TGTGCCTGGAGTCCCCTTTTTAGGTGGAATGAGCAGTTCTTC
TRBJ1-1,.,TRBV9,.,CASSVGLWGDTEAFF,TGTGCCAGCAGCGTAGGGCTCTGGGGGGACACTGAAGCTTTCTTT
TRBJ2-7,.,TRBV6-5,TRBD1,CASSYTGTGVGDEQYF,TGTGCCAGCAGTTACACCGGGACAGGGGTTGGAGACGAGCAGTACTTC
TRBJ2-2,.,TRBV28,.,CASSFWQGLAGELFF,TGTGCCAGCAGTTTTTGGCAGGGATTAGCCGGGGAGCTGTTTTTT
TRBJ2-3,.,TRBV5-6,.,CASSLELARTDTQYF,TGTGCCAGCAGCTTGGAGCTAGCCCGCACAGATACGCAGTATTTT
TRBJ1-1,once,TRBV6-1,TRBD1,CASIRDRVTEAFF,TGTGCCAGCATCCGGGACAGGGTTACTGAAGCTTTCTTT
TRBJ1-5,.,TRBV28,.,CASSFVHGQSNQPQHF,TGTGCCAGCAGTTTTGTCCATGGCCAGAGCAATCAGCCCCAGCATTTT
TRBJ2-3,.,TRBV11-3,.,CASSFSVGDTQYF,TGTGCCAGCAGCTTTTCAGTAGGAGATACGCAGTATTTT
TRBJ1-1,.,TRBV18,.,CASSPRGNTEAFF,TGTGCCAGCTCACCTAGAGGGAACACTGAAGCTTTCTTT
TRBJ2-1,.,TRBV7-6,TRBD2,CASSLTSGDYNEQFF,TGTGCCAGCAGCTTGACTAGCGGGGATTACAATGAGCAGTTCTTC
TRBJ1-4,.,TRBV5-1,.,CASRGLNEKLFF,TGCGCCAGCAGAGGGCTTAATGAAAAACTGTTTTTT
TRBJ1-5,.,TRBV28,.,CASRDRLELGQPQHF,TGTGCCAGCAGAGACCGATTGGAGTTAGGGCAGCCCCAGCATTTT
TRBJ2-2,.,TRBV2,.,CASREGQLANTGELFF,TGTGCCAGCAGGGAGGGACAGCTAGCGAACACCGGGGAGCTGTTTTTT
TRBJ2-7,.,TRBV6-1,.,CASSETVRTYEQYF,TGTGCCAGCAGTGAAACCGTCAGGACCTACGAGCAGTACTTC
TRBJ1-5,.,TRBV7-8,.,CASSRGQGSNQPQHF,TGTGCCAGCAGCAGAGGGCAGGGGAGCAATCAGCCCCAGCATTTT
TRBJ2-7,.,TRBV5-5,.,CASSPILALGEQYF,TGTGCCAGCAGCCCAATCCTGGCCCTCGGCGAGCAGTACTTC
TRBJ2-5,.,TRBV28,TRBD1,CASSLLSGGKETQYF,TGTGCCAGCAGTTTATTATCAGGGGGCAAGGAGACCCAGTACTTC
TRBJ2-5,.,TRBV6-5,TRBD1,CASSTGGTGVETQYF,TGTGCCAGCAGTACTGGGGGGACAGGTGTGGAGACCCAGTACTTC
TRBJ1-2,.,TRBV27,TRBD1,CASSLFQGAPHGYTF,TGTGCCAGCAGTTTATTCCAGGGGGCGCCCCATGGCTACACCTTC
TRBJ2-7,.,TRBV7-2,TRBD1,CASSLMGQGAYEQYF,TGTGCCAGCAGCCTAATGGGACAGGGGGCCTACGAGCAGTACTTC
TRBJ2-7,.,TRBV10-3,TRBD1,CAIRMDRVKEQYF,TGTGCCATCAGAATGGACAGGGTAAAAGAGCAGTACTTC
TRBJ1-2,.,TRBV7-9,TRBD1,CASSYQGGNYGYTF,TGTGCCAGCAGCTACCAGGGGGGGAACTATGGCTACACCTTC
TRBJ2-2,.,TRBV5-4,.,CASSFDYGELFF,TGTGCCAGCAGCTTCGACTACGGGGAGCTGTTTTTT
TRBJ2-5,once,TRBV6-5,.,CASSSLGRQETQYF,TGTGCCAGCAGTTCGTTGGGTAGACAAGAGACCCAGTACTTC
TRBJ2-3,.,TRBV25-1,.,CASSDRRDTQYF,TGTGCCAGCAGTGACAGGAGAGATACGCAGTATTTT
TRBJ2-1,.,TRBV6-4,TRBD2,CASSELAGAYNEQFF,TGTGCCAGCAGTGAGCTAGCGGGGGCCTACAATGAGCAGTTCTTC
TRBJ1-3,.,TRBV5-5,.,CASSLRGKEGNTIYF,TGTGCCAGCAGCTTGCGGGGGAAGGAGGGAAACACCATATATTTT
TRBJ1-4,.,TRBV4-3,.,CASSRTTGTTNEKLFF,TGCGCCAGCAGCCGAACCACAGGGACAACTAATGAAAAACTGTTTTTT
TRBJ2-5,.,TRBV4-3,TRBD2,CASSQVPRIGSGTIAETQYF,TGCGCCAGCAGCCAAGTTCCAAGAATAGGTAGCGGGACTATCGCCGAGACCCAGTACTTC
TRBJ2-7,once,TRBV6-1,TRBD2,CASRAGGPYEQYF,TGTGCCAGCAGGGCGGGAGGGCCGTACGAGCAGTACTTC
TRBJ2-7,.,TRBV7-2,TRBD2,CASSLDGGVSYEQYF,TGTGCCAGCAGCTTAGACGGGGGGGTATCCTACGAGCAGTACTTC